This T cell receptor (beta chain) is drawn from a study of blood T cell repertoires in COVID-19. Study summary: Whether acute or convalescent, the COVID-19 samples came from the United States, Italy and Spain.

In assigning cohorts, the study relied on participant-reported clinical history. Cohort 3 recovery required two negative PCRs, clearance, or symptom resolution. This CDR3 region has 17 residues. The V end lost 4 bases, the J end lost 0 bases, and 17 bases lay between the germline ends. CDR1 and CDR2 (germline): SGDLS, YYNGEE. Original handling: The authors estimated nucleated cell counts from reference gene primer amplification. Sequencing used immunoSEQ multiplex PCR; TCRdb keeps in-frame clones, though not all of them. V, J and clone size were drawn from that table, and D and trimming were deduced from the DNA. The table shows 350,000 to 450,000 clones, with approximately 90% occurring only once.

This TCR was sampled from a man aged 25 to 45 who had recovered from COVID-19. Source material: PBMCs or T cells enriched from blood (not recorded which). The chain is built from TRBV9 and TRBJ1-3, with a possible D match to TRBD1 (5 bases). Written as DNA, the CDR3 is TGTGCCAGCAGCCCGCAGTCAGGGCTCCTCTCTGGAAACACCATATATTTT. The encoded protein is CASSPQSGLLSGNTIYF.